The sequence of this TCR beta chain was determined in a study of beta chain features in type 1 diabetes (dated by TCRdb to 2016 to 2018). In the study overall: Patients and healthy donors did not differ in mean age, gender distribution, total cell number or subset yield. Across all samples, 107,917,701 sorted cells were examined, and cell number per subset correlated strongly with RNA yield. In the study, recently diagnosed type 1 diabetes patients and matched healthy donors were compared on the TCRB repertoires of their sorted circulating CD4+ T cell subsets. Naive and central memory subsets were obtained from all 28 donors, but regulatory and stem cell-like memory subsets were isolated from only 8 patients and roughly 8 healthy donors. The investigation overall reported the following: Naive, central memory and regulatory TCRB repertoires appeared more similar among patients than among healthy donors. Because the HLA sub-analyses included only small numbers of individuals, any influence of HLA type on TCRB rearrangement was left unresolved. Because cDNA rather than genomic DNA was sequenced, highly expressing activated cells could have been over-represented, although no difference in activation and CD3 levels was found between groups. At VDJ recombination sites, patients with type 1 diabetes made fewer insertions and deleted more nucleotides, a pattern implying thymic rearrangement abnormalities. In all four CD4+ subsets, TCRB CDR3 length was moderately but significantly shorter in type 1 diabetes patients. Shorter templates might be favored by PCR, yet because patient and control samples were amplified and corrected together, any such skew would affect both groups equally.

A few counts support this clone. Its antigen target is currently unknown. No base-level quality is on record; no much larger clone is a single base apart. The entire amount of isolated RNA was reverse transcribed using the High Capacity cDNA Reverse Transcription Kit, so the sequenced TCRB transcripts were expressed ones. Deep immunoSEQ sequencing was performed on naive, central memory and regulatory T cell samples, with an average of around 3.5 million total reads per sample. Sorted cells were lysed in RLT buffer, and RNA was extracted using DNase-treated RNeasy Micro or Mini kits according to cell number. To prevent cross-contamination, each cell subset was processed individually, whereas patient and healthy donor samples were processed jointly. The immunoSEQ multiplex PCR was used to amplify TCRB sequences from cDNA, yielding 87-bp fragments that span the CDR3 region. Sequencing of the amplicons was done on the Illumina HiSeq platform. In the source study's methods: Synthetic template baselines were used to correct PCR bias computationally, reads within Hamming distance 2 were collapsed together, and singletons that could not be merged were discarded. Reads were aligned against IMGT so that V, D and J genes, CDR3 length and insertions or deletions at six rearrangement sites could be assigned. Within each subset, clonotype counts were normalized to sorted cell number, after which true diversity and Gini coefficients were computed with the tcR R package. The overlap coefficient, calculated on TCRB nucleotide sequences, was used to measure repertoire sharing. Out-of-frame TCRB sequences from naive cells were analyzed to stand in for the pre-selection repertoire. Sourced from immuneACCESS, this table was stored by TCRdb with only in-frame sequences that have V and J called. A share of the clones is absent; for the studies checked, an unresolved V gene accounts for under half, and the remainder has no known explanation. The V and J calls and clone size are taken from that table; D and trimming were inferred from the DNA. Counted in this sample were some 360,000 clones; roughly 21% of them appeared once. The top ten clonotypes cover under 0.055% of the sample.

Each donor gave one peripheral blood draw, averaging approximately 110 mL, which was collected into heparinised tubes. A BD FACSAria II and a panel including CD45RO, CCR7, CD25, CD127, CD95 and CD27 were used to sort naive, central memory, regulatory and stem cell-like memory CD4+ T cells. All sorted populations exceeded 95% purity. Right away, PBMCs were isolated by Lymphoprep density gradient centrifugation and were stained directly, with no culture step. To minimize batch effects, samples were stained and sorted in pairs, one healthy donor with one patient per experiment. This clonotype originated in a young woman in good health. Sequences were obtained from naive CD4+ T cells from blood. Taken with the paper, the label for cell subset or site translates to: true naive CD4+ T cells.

Read as DNA, the sequence is TGTGCCAGCTCACCACCGGCAGTCTATGGCTACACCTTC. This sequence encodes CASSPPAVYGYTF. Recombination linked TRBV18 to TRBJ1-2; the D gene lacks a confident call. Per the germline V gene, KGHSH is the CDR1 and LQKENI is the CDR2. Trimming removed 0 bases from V and 4 bases from J, leaving 6 bases between the germline ends. The CDR3 holds 13 amino acids from the cysteine to the phenylalanine. The DNA shown is the 39-base CDR3, in frame from base 1.